One and the same sample provided the 10 T cell receptor beta chains below, sequenced in a study of beta chain features in type 1 diabetes. The isolated RNA, all of it, was reverse transcribed, so expressed TCRB transcripts were what got sequenced. TCRdb's table, derived via immunoSEQ multiplex PCR, lists solely in-frame clones and lacks some. Of approximately 470,000 clones detected, approximately 31% appear once; the ten largest clones hold roughly 0.066%. Sequenced input: naive CD4+ T cells from blood. The receptors originated from a man between 18 and 29 years old in good health.

The table lists this clone with a few counts. This chain connects TRBV7-9 to TRBJ2-7; TRBD1 aligns across 8 bases. Germline V lookup: CDR1 SEHNR, CDR2 FQNEAQ (reference sequence). V dropped 1 base and J dropped 4; count of bases not matched to a gene: 3. This CDR3 has 14 amino acids. In nucleotides, the CDR3 is TGTGCCAGCAGCTTAGGCAGGGGGCTATACGAGCAGTACTTC. Protein sequence: CASSLGRGLYEQYF.

A few counts support this clone. V and J are TRBV6-1 and TRBJ2-3, with 7 nucleotides matching TRBD1. This CDR3 region has 13 residues. Germline loops: CDR1 MNHNS, CDR2 SASEGT. The V and J ends lost 9 bases and 3 bases, in that order; junction bases with no gene match: 6. In DNA form, the CDR3 reads TGTGCCAGTAGGGACAGAACTACAGATACGCAGTATTTT. Translating it yields CASRDRTTDTQYF.

The chain joins TRBV7-9 to TRBJ1-1; 8 bases align to TRBD1. The CDR3 runs to 13 residues. Germline CDR1 reads SEHNR; CDR2 reads FQNEAQ (reference sequence). The junction had 5 bases not matched to a gene; V was cut back by 6 bases and J by 5 bases. In nucleotides, the CDR3 is TGTGCCAGCAGGGACAGGGAAGGAACTGAAGCTTTCTTT. Its protein is CASRDREGTEAFF.

This clone turned up a few times. The genes are TRBV29-1 and TRBJ2-1; D remains unclear. The CDR3 runs 12 residues. Trimming stripped 6 bases from V and 7 bases from J, with 13 bases between. CDR1 and CDR2 from the germline V gene are SQVTM and ANQGSEA. DNA of the CDR3: TGCAGCGTAGACCGGAACAGAAATGAGCAGTTCTTC. Protein: CSVDRNRNEQFF.

The chain joins TRBV19 to TRBJ2-1, with TRBD1 matching over 7 bases. Germline V gene sequence: CDR1 LNHDA, CDR2 SQIVND (reference sequence). The CDR3 contains 15 residues. J gave up 7 bases and V 3 bases, and 9 bases lay outside the gene matches. DNA of the CDR3: TGTGCCAGTAGTATCCTTTCGGGACAGAGGAATGAGCAGTTCTTC. It translates to CASSILSGQRNEQFF.

This clone was detected a few times. The CDR3 nucleotides read TGTGCCAGCAGCCCCTCCTACAATGAGCAGTTCTTC. Translating it yields CASSPSYNEQFF. The chain links TRBV13 to TRBJ2-1; no definite D call. The CDR3 has 12 amino acids. Germline lookup yields CDR1 PRHDT and CDR2 FYEKMQ (reference sequence). V was shortened by 5 bases and J by 0 bases, with 2 bases between the two germline ends.

V usage is TRBV2 and J usage is TRBJ2-7; weak D call: TRBD1 (6 bases). In germline, CDR1 is SNHLY, CDR2 FYNNEI. V shed 1 base and J shed 4 bases, with 8 bases lying between them. This CDR3 is 13 amino acids long. The CDR3 reads CASSEGTAYEQYF. CDR3 bases: TGTGCCAGCAGTGAAGGGACAGCTTACGAGCAGTACTTC.

This chain joins TRBV30 and TRBJ2-3, with 12 bases aligning to TRBD2. The germline V gene has CDR1 GTSNPN and CDR2 SVGIG (reference sequence). This CDR3 has 14 amino acids. Losses at the gene ends were 7 bases for V and 4 bases for J; bases not matched to a gene: 6. CDR3 loop: CASPLAGGADTQYF. CDR3 DNA sequence: TGTGCCTCGCCCCTAGCGGGAGGGGCAGATACGCAGTATTTT.

J is TRBJ2-4 and V is TRBV9; 7 nucleotides align to TRBD2. The CDR3 extends over 16 amino acids. Trimming at V came to 3 bases and at J to 9 bases, leaving 15 bases not matched to a gene. CDR1 is SGDLS and CDR2 is YYNGEE in the germline V gene. CDR3 amino acids: CASSATGSGTRGIQYF. The CDR3 nucleotides are TGTGCCAGCAGCGCCACCGGGAGCGGGACCCGGGGCATTCAGTACTTC.

The rearrangement joins TRBV10-3 to TRBJ2-1; 10 bases align to TRBD2. CDR1 and CDR2 from the germline V gene are ENHRY and SYGVKD. J was trimmed by 5 bases and V by 0 bases; bases with no gene match: 7. The CDR3 loop spans 17 amino acids. The CDR3 is CAISESRGLANNNEQFF. The CDR3 nucleotides are TGTGCCATCAGTGAGTCTAGGGGACTAGCGAATAACAATGAGCAGTTCTTC.